This T cell receptor beta chain is drawn from a study of control samples from healthy donors and cancer patients. V dropped 0 bases and J dropped 8; count of bases not matched to a gene: 13. CDR1 is MNHEY, CDR2 SMNVEV, per germline (reference sequence). The CDR3 is 19 amino acids. Sequenced by immunoSEQ multiplex PCR; TCRdb stores in-frame clones only, minus some. The sample has approximately 92,000 clones, 85% to 95% seen once. This sequence was found in a woman between 25 and 40 years old in good health. Specimen: blood. V and J are TRBV27 and TRBJ1-6; 10 bases align to TRBD1. CDR3 DNA: TGTGCCAGCAGTTTATCTTTCAGGGGGGGACAGGGGTTCGATTCACCCCTCCACTTT. It specifies CASSLSFRGGQGFDSPLHF.